The subject of this entry is one T cell receptor beta chain. Generated by immunoSEQ multiplex PCR, the TCRdb table keeps only in-frame clones and is missing some. In the table there are 100,000 to 110,000 clones, around 90% of which are singletons. This record belongs to a study of OX40 agonist ivuxolimab in advanced cancers. This CDR3 spans 12 amino acids. Germline V gene lookup returns CDR1 MDHEN and CDR2 SYDVKM. The V gene lost 6 bases and the J gene lost 4 bases, with 9 bases spanning the gap. The starting material was CD4+ or CD8+ T cells sorted from blood, obtained in a trial of the OX40 agonist ivuxolimab. This clonotype originated in an adult with an advanced solid tumor such as melanoma, head and neck, liver or kidney cancer. The rearrangement links TRBV28 to TRBJ1-2; D is ambiguous. The CDR3 loop is CASSSLGYGYTF. CDR3 coding DNA: TGTGCCAGCAGCTCCTTGGGCTATGGCTACACCTTC.